Each of the 29 T cell receptor beta chains below was sequenced from the same sample in a study of T cell changes during pregnancy in multiple sclerosis. TCRdb keeps only in-frame clones here, not all; method: immunoSEQ multiplex PCR. The table has 30,000 to 45,000 clones, approximately 88% seen once. Material: CD4+ T cells from peripheral blood mononuclear cells, obtained before pregnancy. These receptors were obtained from a female donor with multiple sclerosis, enrolled in a pregnancy study.

The V and J genes are TRBV2 and TRBJ2-3; 10 bases fit TRBD2. J gave up 2 bases and V 5 bases, and 1 base lay outside the gene matches. Germline values: CDR1 SNHLY, CDR2 FYNNEI. CDR3 length equals 14 residues. The CDR3 DNA follows: TGTGCCAGCAGTCTAGCGGGAGTCACAGATACGCAGTATTTT. This sequence encodes CASSLAGVTDTQYF. The full variable domain, with the rest looked up from reference TRBV2 and TRBJ2-3, is EPEVTQTPSHQVTQMGQEVILRCVPISNHLYFYWYRQILGQKVEFLVSFYNNEISEKSEIFDDQFSVERPDGSNFTLKIRSTKLEDSAMYFCASSLAGVTDTQYFGPGTRLTVL.

The V gene is TRBV19, the J gene TRBJ1-6; D gene unclear. The V end was cut by 6 bases, the J end by 5 bases, with 8 bases between. Germline V gene data show CDR1 as LNHDA and CDR2 as SQIVND (reference sequence). The CDR3 loop spans 13 amino acids. CDR3 amino acids: CASRRVDNSPLHF. Written as DNA, the CDR3 is TGTGCCAGTAGACGGGTAGATAATTCACCCCTCCACTTT.

The chain joins TRBV7-9 to TRBJ2-2; D might be TRBD2 (6 bases). The CDR3 covers 17 residues. Trimming removed 1 base at V and 6 bases at J, with 18 bases between. The germline V gene has CDR1 SEHNR and CDR2 FQNEAQ (reference sequence). Written as DNA, the CDR3 is TGTGCCAGCAGCTTAGACTACTCCGGGAGAGGATCCGGGGAGCTGTTTTTT. Its translation is CASSLDYSGRGSGELFF.

The chain recombines TRBV7-9 with TRBJ1-1; TRBD1 might be the D (5 bases). The germline V gene encodes CDR1 SEHNR and CDR2 FQNEAQ (reference sequence). The CDR3 runs 12 residues. V lost 1 base to trimming and J lost 10 bases, with 10 bases between them. CDR3 in amino acids: CASSLEGQGAFF. CDR3 nucleotides: TGTGCCAGCAGCTTAGAAGGCCAGGGAGCTTTCTTT.

V usage is TRBV5-5 and J usage is TRBJ2-7, with TRBD2 as a possible D gene (5 bases). Trimming took off 0 bases at V and 4 bases at J, with 11 bases between the two ends. This CDR3 contains 14 residues. Germline CDR1 SGHKS, CDR2 YYEKEE (reference sequence). The CDR3 loop reads CASSLGAGMYEQYF. CDR3 nucleotide sequence: TGTGCCAGCAGCTTGGGGGCGGGTATGTACGAGCAGTACTTC.

This chain links TRBV5-5 with TRBJ2-3, with 11 bases fitting TRBD2. CDR1 is SGHKS, CDR2 YYEKEE, per germline (reference sequence). The CDR3 is made up of 18 amino acids. J was trimmed by 4 bases and V by 4 bases; bases with no gene match: 14. The CDR3 here is CASSTLPGQTSGADTQYF. The CDR3 DNA reads as TGTGCCAGCAGCACCCTCCCGGGGCAGACTAGCGGGGCAGATACGCAGTATTTT.

DNA for the CDR3: TGTGCCAGCAGCCAACAATTTATGACTACCCCAGAGCAGTACTTC. Its translation is CASSQQFMTTPEQYF. The chain joins TRBV4-2 to TRBJ2-7; TRBD2 might be the D (5 bases). Germline-derived CDR1 and CDR2 are LGHNA and YNFKEQ. The CDR3 length is 15 residues. V was clipped by 2 bases and J by 7 bases, with 18 bases between them.

The V gene is TRBV4-3, the J gene TRBJ2-5; maybe TRBD2 (5 bases). V was pared by 0 bases and J by 5 bases, with 13 bases between. This CDR3 has 15 amino acids. The V gene's germline CDR1 is LGHNA and CDR2 YSLEER. The CDR3 sequence is CASSQDYRRWETQYF. Written as DNA, the CDR3 is TGCGCCAGCAGCCAAGATTATAGGAGGTGGGAGACCCAGTACTTC.

This chain joins TRBV5-4 and TRBJ2-7, with 12 nucleotides matching TRBD2. The CDR3 length is 17 residues. The V segment lost 0 bases and the J segment 0 bases; nucleotides outside the gene matches: 4. The germline V gene encodes CDR1 SGHNT and CDR2 YYREEE (reference sequence). As DNA, the CDR3 is TGTGCCAGCAGCTTGGGACTAGCGGGAGTTATCTCCTACGAGCAGTACTTC. Translation: CASSLGLAGVISYEQYF.

V is TRBV18 and J is TRBJ1-5, with 8 positions matching TRBD1. The germline V gene has CDR1 KGHSH and CDR2 LQKENI. V lost 5 bases, J lost 4 bases, and 4 bases stayed unmatched. The CDR3 totals 14 residues. Written as DNA, the CDR3 is TGTGCCAGCTCATCGCAGGGGGCTAATCAGCCCCAGCATTTT. It encodes CASSSQGANQPQHF.

This clone was detected only a few times. The rearrangement uses TRBV5-1 and TRBJ1-2; D is perhaps TRBD1 (6 bases). The V end lost 3 bases, the J end lost 0 bases, and 9 bases lay between the germline ends. This CDR3 has 14 amino acids. Germline CDR1 and CDR2: SGHRS and YFSETQ. CDR3 region: CASSSGATNYGYTF. CDR3 in DNA: TGCGCCAGCAGCTCAGGGGCAACTAACTATGGCTACACCTTC.

The genes are TRBV18 and TRBJ2-1, with D uncertain. The V and J ends lost 1 base and 4 bases respectively, with 20 bases between them. This CDR3 contains 18 residues. The germline CDR1 and CDR2 sequences are KGHSH and LQKENI. The DNA for the CDR3 is TGTGCCAGCTCACCACTTCCTACCGGAGTCGGGTTATACAATGAGCAGTTCTTC. It codes for CASSPLPTGVGLYNEQFF. The full variable domain, in which reference TRBV18 and TRBJ2-1 provide the parts outside the CDR3, is NAGVMQNPRHLVRRRGQEARLRCSPMKGHSHVYWYRQLPEEGLKFMVYLQKENIIDESGMPKERFSAEFPKEGPSILRIQQVVRGDSAAYFCASSPLPTGVGLYNEQFFGPGTRLTVL.

The chain couples TRBV30 to TRBJ1-1, with unresolved D. The CDR3 runs to 14 residues. The V and J ends lost 0 bases and 3 bases respectively, with 11 bases between them. Germline loops: CDR1 GTSNPN, CDR2 SVGIG (reference sequence). This CDR3 reads CAWSVLVRDTEAFF. The CDR3 nucleotides read TGTGCCTGGAGTGTCTTGGTCCGGGACACTGAAGCTTTCTTT.

This chain connects TRBV29-1 to TRBJ2-1; no firm D call. Germline V lookup: CDR1 SQVTM, CDR2 ANQGSEA. Trimming removed 4 bases from V and 0 bases from J, with 13 bases in between. This CDR3 comprises 15 residues. The CDR3 sequence: CSVVGGASSYNEQFF. The CDR3 bases are TGCAGCGTTGTCGGCGGAGCCAGCTCCTACAATGAGCAGTTCTTC.

The table lists this clone with a count of one. The rearrangement links TRBV5-1 to TRBJ2-1, with TRBD1 matching 12 bases. The CDR3 sequence is 15 residues long. Trimming at V came to 7 bases and at J to 5 bases, leaving 7 bases not matched to a gene. Germline V gene lookup returns CDR1 SGHRS and CDR2 YFSETQ. CDR3 residues: CASSEGTGGHNEQFF. The CDR3, as DNA: TGCGCCAGCTCTGAAGGGACAGGGGGCCACAATGAGCAGTTCTTC.

This clone was detected once. The chain recombines TRBV6-1 with TRBJ2-4; TRBD2 aligns across 8 bases. This CDR3 has 14 amino acids. The V gene end was trimmed by 8 bases and the J gene end by 1 base; junction bases not matched to a gene: 4. CDR1 MNHNS and CDR2 SASEGT come from the germline V gene. The CDR3 region is CASREGLAKNIQYF. CDR3 bases: TGTGCCAGCCGGGAGGGCCTGGCCAAAAACATTCAGTACTTC.

This chain uses TRBV4-2 with TRBJ2-7, with TRBD2 identical over 14 bases. Trimming took 5 bases from V and 2 from J; bases not matched to a gene: 5. The CDR3 runs 16 residues. The germline V gene encodes CDR1 LGHNA and CDR2 YNFKEQ. CDR3 in amino acids: CASSLGLAGETYEQYF. The CDR3 region has the DNA TGTGCCAGCAGCTTGGGACTAGCGGGAGAGACCTACGAGCAGTACTTC.

This clone appeared a few times. V gene TRBV6-1 combines with J gene TRBJ2-5; 7 nucleotides match TRBD1. CDR1 is MNHNS, CDR2 SASEGT, per germline. There are 14 residues in the CDR3. Unmatched junction bases numbered 7, after V lost 7 bases and J lost 2 bases. The CDR3 region has the DNA TGTGCCAGCACGAAATTCAGGGGGCAAGAGACCCAGTACTTC. This gives the protein CASTKFRGQETQYF.

In nucleotides, the CDR3 is TGTGCCAGCAGTTCGGCCCCGAGACAGGGAAACTATGGCTACACCTTC. It specifies CASSSAPRQGNYGYTF. This chain connects TRBV6-5 to TRBJ1-2; 7 nucleotides align to TRBD1. The trim removed 4 bases at V and 2 bases at J, leaving 10 bases unmatched. Germline CDR1 and CDR2: MNHEY and SVGAGI. This CDR3 has 16 amino acids.

This clone was picked up a small number of times. The V and J genes are TRBV19 and TRBJ2-7; tentative D call: TRBD2 (7 bases). The CDR3 spans 14 residues. V was pared by 9 bases and J by 5 bases, with 20 bases between. Germline CDR1 is LNHDA and CDR2 is SQIVND (reference sequence). DNA for the CDR3: TGTGCCAGCAGCGCTCAGGGGAGGGTTAACGAGCAGTACTTC. Translated, it gives CASSAQGRVNEQYF.

This rearrangement joins TRBV5-1 to TRBJ2-1, with 8 bases aligning to TRBD1. Germline V gene sequence: CDR1 SGHRS, CDR2 YFSETQ. V trimming: 4 bases; J trimming: 5 bases; junction bases outside the gene matches: 17. This CDR3 has 18 residues. The CDR3 here is CASSRSMSDRGRNNEQFF. CDR3 DNA: TGCGCCAGCAGCCGCTCGATGTCCGACAGGGGCAGGAACAATGAGCAGTTCTTC.

The gene calls are TRBV14 and TRBJ1-3; D gene unclear. V lost 4 bases and J 2 bases, leaving 3 bases between the germline ends. This CDR3 has 12 residues. CDR1 and CDR2 from the germline V gene are SGHDN and FVKESK. For the CDR3, the DNA is TGTGCCAGCAGCCTAGCTGGAAACACCATATATTTT. Translating it yields CASSLAGNTIYF.

V is TRBV6-4 and J is TRBJ2-3, with D maybe TRBD1 (6 bases). V lost 6 bases and J lost 2, with 12 bases in between. Germline lookup yields CDR1 MRHNA and CDR2 SNTAGT. The CDR3 is 14 residues long. CDR3 sequence: CASSRDKITDTQYF. The CDR3 coding sequence is TGTGCCAGCAGCCGGGACAAGATCACAGATACGCAGTATTTT.

The V call is TRBV28, the J call TRBJ2-3; 7 bases are a match to TRBD2. V lost 5 bases and J lost 6; bases outside the gene matches: 14. Germline-derived CDR1 and CDR2 are MDHEN and SYDVKM. The CDR3 loop spans 16 amino acids. The CDR3: CASSPPTSPPRDTQYF. The DNA of the CDR3 is TGTGCCAGCAGTCCACCGACTAGCCCTCCTCGGGATACGCAGTATTTT.

This chain uses TRBV9 with TRBJ2-1, with 12 positions matching TRBD2. Germline V CDR1 and CDR2: SGDLS, YYNGEE. The V segment lost 0 bases and the J segment 2 bases; nucleotides outside the gene matches: 6. The CDR3 runs 18 residues. The CDR3 loop reads CASSVGRTSGKPYNEQFF. CDR3 sequence (DNA): TGTGCCAGCAGCGTAGGACGGACTAGCGGGAAGCCCTACAATGAGCAGTTCTTC.

The chain carries TRBV2 and TRBJ1-2; 7 bases are a match to TRBD1. The trim removed 5 bases at V and 4 bases at J, leaving 10 bases unmatched. Germline CDR1 SNHLY, CDR2 FYNNEI. The CDR3 sequence is 15 residues long. The CDR3 reads CASSTGQSILYGYTF. CDR3 nucleotides: TGTGCCAGCAGTACGGGACAGAGTATACTCTATGGCTACACCTTC.

The chain couples TRBV12-5 to TRBJ1-1; D unresolved. V was shortened by 3 bases and J by 1 base, with 6 bases between the two germline ends. The CDR3 runs to 13 residues. Per germline, CDR1 LGHNT and CDR2 FRNRAP. CDR3 DNA sequence: TGTGCTAGTGGTTTAGGAGGGAACACTGAAGCTTTCTTT. This translates into CASGLGGNTEAFF.

Notes on this clone: The same CDR3 is also encoded by other DNA sequences in this sample. The V and J genes are TRBV29-1 and TRBJ1-1; 9 bases are shared with TRBD1. Germline CDR1 reads SQVTM; CDR2 reads ANQGSEA. The ends lost 7 bases at V and 4 bases at J; junction bases unmatched: 4. There are 12 residues in the CDR3. The CDR3 region has the DNA TGCAGCGGGGGACAGGGCCCCACTGAAGCTTTCTTT. It yields the protein CSGGQGPTEAFF.

The chain links TRBV21-1 to TRBJ2-7; the table's D call of TRBD2 was not tested on the DNA. TRBV21-1 is termed a pseudogene. This CDR3 has 15 amino acids. CDR3 DNA sequence: TGTGCCAGCAGCAGGACTAGCGGGGCTTCCTACGAGCAGTACTTC. It is translated as CASSRTSGASYEQYF.